This T cell receptor beta chain was documented in a study of T cells in Graves' hyperthyroidism and ophthalmopathy. Overall study results and limits: Most thyroid clonotypes with frequency above 0.001 were detected in blood.

This clonotype was recorded many times. Antigen specificity is unknown. TCR beta CDR3 regions were amplified from RNA. The HTBI set primed first-round TCR CDR3 RT-PCR. Each CDR3 protein is one row after TCRdb ran MiXCR on the multiplex PCR reads. The data hold around 200,000 distinct CDR3 sequences, with 15% to 20% observed a single time. Trimming stripped 5 bases from V and 1 base from J, with 5 bases between. This CDR3 region has 12 residues. Per germline, CDR1 PRHDT and CDR2 FYEKMQ (reference sequence). This sample holds PBMCs from less than 11 ml fresh peripheral blood. The sequencing sample was made of blood. The J gene is TRBJ1-1, the V gene TRBV13; D call uncertain. This TCR was sampled from a man in his forties or fifties with Graves' hyperthyroidism. The CDR3 DNA follows: TGTGCCAGCAGCCAATCGAACACTGAAGCTTTCTTT. As protein: CASSQSNTEAFF.